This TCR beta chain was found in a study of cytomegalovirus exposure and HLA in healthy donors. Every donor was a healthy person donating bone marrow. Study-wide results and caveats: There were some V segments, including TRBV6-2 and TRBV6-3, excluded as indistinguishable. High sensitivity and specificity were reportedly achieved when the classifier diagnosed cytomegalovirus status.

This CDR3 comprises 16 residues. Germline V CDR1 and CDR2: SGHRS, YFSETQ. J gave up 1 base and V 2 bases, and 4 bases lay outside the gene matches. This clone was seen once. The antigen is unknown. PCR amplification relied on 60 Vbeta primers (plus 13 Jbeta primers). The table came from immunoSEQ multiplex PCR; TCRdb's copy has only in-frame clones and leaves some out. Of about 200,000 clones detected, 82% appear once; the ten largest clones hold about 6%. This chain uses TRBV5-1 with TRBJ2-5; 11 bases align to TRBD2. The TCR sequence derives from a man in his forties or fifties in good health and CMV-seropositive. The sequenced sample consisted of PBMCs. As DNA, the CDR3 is TGCGCCAGCAGCTTCTTTACTAGCGGGAGCCAAGAGACCCAGTACTTC. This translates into CASSFFTSGSQETQYF.